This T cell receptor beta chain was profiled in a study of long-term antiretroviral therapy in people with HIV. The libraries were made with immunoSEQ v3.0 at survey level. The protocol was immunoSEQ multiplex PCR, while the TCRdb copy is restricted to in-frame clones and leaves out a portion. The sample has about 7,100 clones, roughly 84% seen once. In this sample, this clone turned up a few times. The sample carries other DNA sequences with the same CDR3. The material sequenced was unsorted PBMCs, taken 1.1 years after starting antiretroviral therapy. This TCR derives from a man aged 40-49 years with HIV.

CDR3 DNA: TGTGCCAGCAGCTCCGGGACAGGGAGGGATTCACCCCTCCACTTT. Protein: CASSSGTGRDSPLHF. The chain links TRBV5-4 to TRBJ1-6, with TRBD1 identical over 9 bases. Germline lookup yields CDR1 SGHNT and CDR2 YYREEE (reference sequence). Losses at the gene ends were 3 bases for V and 8 bases for J; bases not matched to a gene: 6. This CDR3 is 15 amino acids long.